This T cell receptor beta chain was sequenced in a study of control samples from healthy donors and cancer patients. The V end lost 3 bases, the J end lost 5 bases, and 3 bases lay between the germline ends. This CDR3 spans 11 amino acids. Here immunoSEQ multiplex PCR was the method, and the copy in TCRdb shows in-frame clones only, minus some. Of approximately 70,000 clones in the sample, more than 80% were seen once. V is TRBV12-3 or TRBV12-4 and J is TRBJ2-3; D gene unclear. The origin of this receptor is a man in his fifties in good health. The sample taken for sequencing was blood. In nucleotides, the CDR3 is TGTGCCAGCAGTTTGGAAGATACGCAGTATTTT. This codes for CASSLEDTQYF.